This T cell receptor (beta chain) was retrieved from a study of T cell repertoires in cytomegalovirus infection. Remarks on this clonotype: Its specificity is unknown.

TCRdb passed the reads through MiXCR, listing each CDR3 protein once. The sample holds tens of thousands of distinct CDR3 sequences, 20% to 25% seen once. The CDR3 runs to 13 residues. Trimming removed 7 bases from V and 0 bases from J, with 9 bases in between. Per germline, CDR1 KGHDR and CDR2 SFDVKD. The chain has TRBV24-1 and TRBJ2-7; no definite D call. This sequence was found in a human donor in good health (CMV status not recorded). Some clones in this sample may be carry-over from other donors' samples. Sequencing used CD8+ T cells from cultured PBMCs, obtained from culture after CMV antigen stimulation. The CDR3 nucleotides read TGTGCCACCAGCGGACCTAGCTCCTACGAGCAGTACTTC. It specifies CATSGPSSYEQYF.